What follows are 28 T cell receptor beta chains derived from one specimen sequenced in a study of blood T cell repertoires in COVID-19. Clones were sequenced by immunoSEQ multiplex PCR, and TCRdb holds only the in-frame ones, with some missing. The sample includes under 250,000 clones, 65% to 90% seen only once; the top ten take 4.5% to 5.5%. The specimen was peripheral blood. The receptors shown here come from a man aged 50-60 years with COVID-19, enrolled during active disease.

The chain combines TRBV4-3 with TRBJ1-2; no firm D call. Trimming removed 1 base from V and 2 bases from J, with 8 bases in between. Germline CDR1 is LGHNA and CDR2 is YSLEER. The CDR3 extends over 14 amino acids. Here the CDR3 reads CASSQVVVNYGYTF. DNA for the CDR3: TGCGCCAGCAGCCAAGTAGTAGTCAACTATGGCTACACCTTC.

This sequence joins TRBV20-1 and TRBJ1-2, with no clear D. CDR1 and CDR2 (germline): DFQATT, SNEGSKA (reference sequence). The CDR3 is 11 residues long. V was cut by 6 bases and J by 11 bases, with 16 bases left in between. The CDR3 here is CSASGSLGYTF. DNA of the CDR3: TGCAGTGCCTCCGGGTCCTTAGGTTACACCTTC.

The chain employs TRBV2 and TRBJ2-7; no clear D. This CDR3 spans 10 amino acids. V lost 4 bases to trimming and J lost 4 bases, with 2 bases between them. The V gene's germline CDR1 is SNHLY and CDR2 FYNNEI. The CDR3 spells CASSAYEQYF. CDR3 DNA: TGTGCCAGCAGTGCGTACGAGCAGTACTTC.

The chain uses TRBV18 and TRBJ2-5; 9 bases are shared with TRBD1. Germline CDR1 KGHSH, CDR2 LQKENI. The length of the CDR3 is 15 residues. The trim removed 4 bases at V and 0 bases at J, leaving 3 bases unmatched. CDR3 sequence reads: CASSLDRGYQETQYF. The CDR3, as DNA: TGTGCCAGCTCACTCGACAGGGGGTACCAAGAGACCCAGTACTTC.

The V gene is TRBV24-1, the J gene TRBJ2-7, with 7 bases identical to TRBD2. This CDR3 region has 14 residues. Germline V gene sequence: CDR1 KGHDR, CDR2 SFDVKD. The CDR3 sequence is CPPGSGLHRYEQYF. CDR3 in DNA: TGTCCTCCTGGGTCGGGACTACATCGTTACGAGCAGTACTTC.

The rearrangement links TRBV19 to TRBJ1-5; 8 positions agree with TRBD1. In germline, CDR1 is LNHDA, CDR2 SQIVND (reference sequence). The CDR3 length is 14 residues. The V gene end was trimmed by 7 bases and the J gene end by 6 bases; junction bases not matched to a gene: 8. This CDR3 is CASIPTGVAQPQHF. The DNA of the CDR3 is TGTGCCAGTATCCCGACAGGGGTGGCTCAGCCCCAGCATTTT. Complete variable domain (other parts from reference TRBV19 and TRBJ1-5): DGGITQSPKYLFRKEGQNVTLSCEQNLNHDAMYWYRQDPGQGLRLIYYSQIVNDFQKGDIAEGYSVSREKKESFPLTVTSAQKNPTAFYLCASIPTGVAQPQHFGDGTRLSIL.

The CDR3: CASRTDSLYGYTF. In DNA, the CDR3 is TGTGCCAGCAGAACGGACAGCTTGTATGGCTACACCTTC. V gene TRBV6-6 combines with J gene TRBJ1-2; D is possibly TRBD1 (6 bases). This CDR3 region has 13 residues. Germline V gene lookup returns CDR1 MNHNY and CDR2 SVGAGI (reference sequence). The V and J ends lost 6 bases and 5 bases respectively, with 13 bases between them.

The genes are TRBV5-4 and TRBJ1-1; 10 bases align to TRBD1. The V segment lost 5 bases and the J segment 4 bases; nucleotides outside the gene matches: 5. Germline V gene sequence: CDR1 SGHNT, CDR2 YYREEE (reference sequence). The CDR3 totals 14 residues. The CDR3 nucleotides read TGTGCCAGCAGGGGTGGGACAGGGGCCACTGAAGCTTTCTTT. It specifies CASRGGTGATEAFF.

CDR3 bases: TGTGCCAGTAGTATCCAGCAGGGGAAAGAGACCCAGTACTTC. Its protein is CASSIQQGKETQYF. The genes are TRBV19 and TRBJ2-5; possible D gene TRBD1, 6 bases. The CDR3 consists of 14 residues. The V end lost 3 bases, the J end lost 3 bases, and 11 bases lay between the germline ends. CDR1 is LNHDA, CDR2 SQIVND, per germline (reference sequence).

This clone was observed once. J is TRBJ1-1 and V is TRBV2; 9 nucleotides align to TRBD1. Germline lookup yields CDR1 SNHLY and CDR2 FYNNEI. This CDR3 comprises 13 residues. Losses at the gene ends were 7 bases for V and 1 base for J; bases not matched to a gene: 1. In DNA form, the CDR3 reads TGTGCCAGCACGGGACAGGGGAACACTGAAGCTTTCTTT. This encodes CASTGQGNTEAFF.

This chain connects TRBV7-8 to TRBJ2-7, with 8 bases that match TRBD1. Germline V gene lookup returns CDR1 SGHVS and CDR2 FQNEAQ. The CDR3 is 15 amino acids. The ends lost 0 bases at V and 4 bases at J; junction bases unmatched: 5. CDR3: CASSLATDREYEQYF. For the CDR3, the DNA is TGTGCCAGCAGCTTAGCCACGGACAGGGAGTACGAGCAGTACTTC.

This sequence joins TRBV10-3 and TRBJ1-1; 11 bases line up with TRBD1. The CDR3 extends over 15 amino acids. Germline V gene lookup returns CDR1 ENHRY and CDR2 SYGVKD. V was pared by 6 bases and J by 5 bases, with 8 bases of the junction left unmatched. CDR3 DNA: TGTGCCATCAGGGGGACAGGGGGTAGGGGTACTGAAGCTTTCTTT. This codes for CAIRGTGGRGTEAFF.

The gene calls are TRBV5-8 and TRBJ2-7, with 7 bases identical to TRBD1. V shed 2 bases and J 3 bases; nucleotides not matched to a gene: 14. This CDR3 comprises 17 residues. Germline V gene lookup returns CDR1 SGHTS and CDR2 YDEGEE. The CDR3 DNA reads TGTGCCAGCAGCTTCTCCCCCAGGTTGGACAGGAGCTACGAGCAGTACTTC. The encoded protein is CASSFSPRLDRSYEQYF.

The chain recombines TRBV7-2 with TRBJ2-2; D may be TRBD2 (6 bases). CDR3 length equals 17 residues. CDR1 SGHTA and CDR2 FQGNSA come from the germline V gene. V dropped 1 base and J dropped 6 bases, with 18 bases sitting between them. The CDR3 DNA reads TGTGCCAGCAGCTTAGGGCGCGGGGCGTCCCGGGCCGGGGAGCTGTTTTTT. Its translation: CASSLGRGASRAGELFF.

The CDR3 reads CASSPRQGSYGYTF. DNA of the CDR3: TGTGCCAGCAGCCCTCGACAGGGGAGCTATGGCTACACCTTC. The chain employs TRBV11-2 and TRBJ1-2, with 8 bases aligning to TRBD1. Per the germline V gene, CDR1 is SGHAT and CDR2 is FQNNGV. The CDR3 length is 14 residues. The V segment lost 5 bases and the J segment 4 bases; nucleotides outside the gene matches: 6.

V gene TRBV4-1 combines with J gene TRBJ2-3; TRBD1 matches at 9 bases. The CDR3 is 15 amino acids. CDR1 is MGHRA, CDR2 YSYEKL, per germline. J gave up 4 bases and V 1 base, and 3 bases lay outside the gene matches. This CDR3 is CASSQGTGVADTQYF. The CDR3, as DNA: TGCGCCAGCAGCCAAGGGACAGGGGTCGCAGATACGCAGTATTTT.

The rearrangement links TRBV29-1 to TRBJ2-2, with 13 bases fitting TRBD2. The germline V gene has CDR1 SQVTM and CDR2 ANQGSEA. With 4 bases clipped from V and 6 bases from J, the junction kept 5 bases outside the gene matches. The CDR3 totals 15 residues. Written as DNA, the CDR3 is TGCAGCGTTGGGACTAGCGGGGGTTCGGCCGGGGAGCTGTTTTTT. It yields the protein CSVGTSGGSAGELFF.

This chain links TRBV6-1 with TRBJ1-3; D gene unclear. The germline CDR1 and CDR2 sequences are MNHNS and SASEGT. V was trimmed by 1 base and J by 4 bases, leaving 5 bases between them. This CDR3 is 13 amino acids long. In DNA, the CDR3 is TGTGCCAGCAGTGAAGACTCGGGAAACACCATATATTTT. Translating it yields CASSEDSGNTIYF.

The chain has TRBV5-8 and TRBJ1-1; the D is unclear. Trimming cost V 4 bases and J 0 bases, with 10 bases left between them. This CDR3 comprises 14 residues. Germline V gene sequence: CDR1 SGHTS, CDR2 YDEGEE. The CDR3 here is CASSPETVNTEAFF. The CDR3 region has the DNA TGTGCCAGCAGCCCTGAAACAGTGAACACTGAAGCTTTCTTT.

V gene TRBV9 combines with J gene TRBJ1-2; 11 nucleotides align to TRBD1. V shed 4 bases, J shed 3 bases, and the junction held 11 bases outside the gene matches. CDR3 length: 17 residues. Germline CDR1 reads SGDLS; CDR2 reads YYNGEE. CDR3 DNA sequence: TGTGCCAGCAGCACGCACCGGGACAGGGGGGAAGACTATGGCTACACCTTC. Translated: CASSTHRDRGEDYGYTF.

The gene calls are TRBV27 and TRBJ2-1; 7 bases align to TRBD2. Germline CDR1 MNHEY, CDR2 SMNVEV (reference sequence). V shed 6 bases and J 9 bases; nucleotides not matched to a gene: 5. This CDR3 comprises 12 residues. Written as DNA, the CDR3 is TGTGCCAGCAGCGGACTAGTAGGTGAGCAGTTCTTC. This encodes CASSGLVGEQFF.

The V gene is TRBV6-5, the J gene TRBJ1-1; unclear D gene. V lost 0 bases and J 4 bases, leaving 9 bases between the germline ends. The germline V gene has CDR1 MNHEY and CDR2 SVGAGI. The CDR3 runs to 14 residues. The chain's CDR3 is CASSYSRHFTEAFF. Here the CDR3 DNA reads TGTGCCAGCAGTTACTCGCGACACTTCACTGAAGCTTTCTTT.

This rearrangement joins TRBV11-2 to TRBJ2-7, with 10 bases lining up with TRBD2. Trimming removed 0 bases from V and 3 bases from J; junction bases left unmatched: 5. Germline loops: CDR1 SGHAT, CDR2 FQNNGV. The CDR3 extends over 16 amino acids. CDR3 coding DNA: TGTGCCAGCAGCTTAGATCAGGAGCGGGGGGGCTACGAGCAGTACTTC. Translating gives CASSLDQERGGYEQYF.

This clone was detected ten times or more. The rearrangement links TRBV7-2 to TRBJ2-1, with TRBD2 identical over 7 bases. This CDR3 is 14 amino acids long. V dropped 3 bases and J dropped 1; count of bases not matched to a gene: 0. Germline V gives CDR1 SGHTA, CDR2 FQGNSA. The CDR3 region is CASSLGGSYNEQFF. The CDR3 DNA reads TGTGCCAGCAGCTTGGGGGGGTCCTACAATGAGCAGTTCTTC.

The chain is built from TRBV29-1 and TRBJ1-3; D may be TRBD1 (6 bases). V was clipped by 8 bases and J by 0 bases, with 11 bases between them. Per germline, CDR1 SQVTM and CDR2 ANQGSEA. The CDR3 has 13 amino acids. The chain's CDR3 is CSYGQSSGNTIYF. DNA of the CDR3: TGCAGCTATGGACAGAGCTCTGGAAACACCATATATTTT.

This chain connects TRBV28 to TRBJ1-4; TRBD1 matches at 8 bases. The length of the CDR3 is 13 residues. Germline V gene sequence: CDR1 MDHEN, CDR2 SYDVKM. With V trimmed by 6 bases and J by 8 bases, 5 bases remained unmatched. Here the CDR3 DNA reads TGTGCCAGCAGCGGACAGGGTAGGGAAAAACTGTTTTTT. Protein sequence: CASSGQGREKLFF. Full variable domain (missing parts from reference TRBV28 and TRBJ1-4): DVKVTQSSRYLVKRTGEKVFLECVQDMDHENMFWYRQDPGLGLRLIYFSYDVKMKEKGDIPEGYSVSREKKERFSLILESASTNQTSMYLCASSGQGREKLFFGSGTQLSVL.

The CDR3 coding sequence is TGCGCCAGCAGTGAAAGGACTAGCGGGGATCAAGCCAAAAACATTCAGTACTTC. This codes for CASSERTSGDQAKNIQYF. J is TRBJ2-4 and V is TRBV10-2; 12 nucleotides match TRBD2. V gave up 3 bases and J gave up 0 bases; unmatched junction bases: 6. Germline assignment: CDR1 WSHSY and CDR2 SAAADI. The CDR3 is 18 amino acids.

The rearrangement links TRBV29-1 to TRBJ1-2, with 9 bases identical to TRBD1. This CDR3 comprises 11 residues. J gave up 6 bases and V 7 bases, and 3 bases lay outside the gene matches. Looked up from germline, CDR1 is SQVTM and CDR2 is ANQGSEA. DNA of the CDR3: TGCAGCGATCGACAGGGGGATGGCTACACCTTC. It yields the protein CSDRQGDGYTF.